Each of the 13 T cell receptor beta chains below was sequenced from the same sample in a study of shared clonotypes between healthy human individuals. Here immunoSEQ multiplex PCR was the method, and the copy in TCRdb shows in-frame clones only, minus some. The sample shows about a million clones, around 77% of them seen only once. The sequencing input was memory CD4+ T cells from PBMCs. Specified subset: CD45RA-negative fraction. The receptors were sampled from a man between 18 and 29 years old in good health. Some clones in this sample may be carry-over from other donors' samples.

The V gene is TRBV30, the J gene TRBJ1-1; possible D gene TRBD1, 5 bases. The V and J ends lost 1 base and 1 base respectively, with 10 bases between them. The CDR3 length is 14 residues. The germline gives CDR1 GTSNPN, CDR2 SVGIG (reference sequence). CDR3 residues: CAWSGFRGNTEAFF. Written as DNA, the CDR3 is TGTGCCTGGAGTGGTTTTAGGGGGAACACTGAAGCTTTCTTT.

This sequence joins TRBV19 and TRBJ2-2; either TRBD1 or TRBD2 may supply D (5 bases each). Germline CDR1 reads LNHDA; CDR2 reads SQIVND (reference sequence). The CDR3 spans 17 residues. Trimming took 6 bases from V and 0 from J, leaving 17 bases between them. For the CDR3, the DNA is TGTGCCAGTAGCCCCCTACTAGACAGCGCGAACACCGGGGAGCTGTTTTTT. It translates to CASSPLLDSANTGELFF.

The rearrangement joins TRBV19 to TRBJ1-5, with D tentatively TRBD1 (6 bases). Germline V gene sequence: CDR1 LNHDA, CDR2 SQIVND (reference sequence). Trimming cost V 4 bases and J 3 bases, with 16 bases left between them. There are 16 residues in the CDR3. In nucleotides, the CDR3 is TGTGCCAGTAGTAGGGAGACACAGGGAAACAATCAGCCCCAGCATTTT. It yields the protein CASSRETQGNNQPQHF.

CDR3 sequence: CAISEGSANYGYTF. The CDR3 region has the DNA TGTGCCATCAGTGAGGGGAGCGCTAACTATGGCTACACCTTC. The V gene is TRBV10-3, the J gene TRBJ1-2; D remains ambiguous. The CDR3 loop spans 14 amino acids. The germline V gene has CDR1 ENHRY and CDR2 SYGVKD. The germline V and J ends were trimmed by 2 bases and 0 bases, with 7 bases remaining between them.

As regards this clone: Other nucleotide sequences in the sample specify the same CDR3. The CDR3 protein is CAISESSYGGSSEQYF. CDR3 in DNA: TGTGCCATCAGTGAGTCGAGTTATGGCGGGAGTTCCGAGCAGTACTTC. The rearrangement uses TRBV10-3 and TRBJ2-7; the match to TRBD2 covers 7 bases. The CDR3 length is 16 residues. Germline V lookup: CDR1 ENHRY, CDR2 SYGVKD. J was trimmed by 6 bases and V by 0 bases; bases with no gene match: 11.

The V gene is TRBV6-1, the J gene TRBJ2-7; 9 bases are shared with TRBD1. The V segment lost 2 bases and the J segment 4 bases; nucleotides outside the gene matches: 9. Germline V gene sequence: CDR1 MNHNS, CDR2 SASEGT. The CDR3 has 16 amino acids. The CDR3 protein is CASSEPGQGRSYEQYF. Here the CDR3 DNA reads TGTGCCAGCAGTGAACCAGGACAGGGGAGATCGTACGAGCAGTACTTC.

The CDR3: CASSPRAESSYEQYF. CDR3 nucleotides: TGCGCCAGCAGCCCCCGAGCGGAGAGCTCCTACGAGCAGTACTTC. The gene calls are TRBV5-1 and TRBJ2-7; possibly TRBD2 for D (5 bases). V lost 4 bases and J 0 bases, leaving 14 bases between the germline ends. The germline gives CDR1 SGHRS, CDR2 YFSETQ. The CDR3 has 15 amino acids.

This clone was picked up many times. The chain carries TRBV10-3 and TRBJ2-2, with 7 bases aligning to TRBD1. The CDR3 has 15 residues. After removal of 5 bases from V and 2 bases from J, the junction contained 5 bases not matched to a gene. Germline CDR1 is ENHRY and CDR2 is SYGVKD. The DNA of the CDR3 is TGTGCCATCAGTAAGGACAGGCCTAACACCGGGGAGCTGTTTTTT. Amino acid sequence: CAISKDRPNTGELFF.

About this clone itself: Other DNA variants within this sample encode the same CDR3. This rearrangement joins TRBV6-5 to TRBJ1-2; no definite D call. V dropped 2 bases and J dropped 1 base, with 5 bases sitting between them. Germline V gives CDR1 MNHEY, CDR2 SVGAGI. The CDR3 consists of 13 residues. The CDR3 DNA is TGTGCCAGCAGTTACCGGGTTAACTATGGCTACACCTTC. It yields the protein CASSYRVNYGYTF.

The V and J genes are TRBV6-6 and TRBJ1-4; TRBD1 is a possible D gene (5 bases). CDR1 and CDR2 (germline): MNHNY, SVGAGI (reference sequence). The V and J ends lost 2 bases and 7 bases respectively, with 8 bases between them. The CDR3 has 13 amino acids. CDR3 amino acids: CASSYGGFEKLFF. The CDR3 DNA reads TGTGCCAGCAGTTACGGGGGGTTTGAAAAACTGTTTTTT.

The genes are TRBV7-9 and TRBJ1-2, with 7 bases matching TRBD1. The CDR3 length is 15 residues. The V and J ends lost 5 bases and 5 bases, in that order; junction bases with no gene match: 11. CDR1 and CDR2 (germline): SEHNR, FQNEAQ (reference sequence). The CDR3 sequence: CASSRAGGQHYGYTF. DNA for the CDR3: TGTGCCAGCAGCCGAGCTGGGGGACAGCATTATGGCTACACCTTC.

V gene TRBV5-1 combines with J gene TRBJ2-1; TRBD2 aligns across 14 bases. The CDR3 is 15 residues long. V dropped 0 bases and J dropped 12; count of bases not matched to a gene: 5. Germline-derived CDR1 and CDR2 are SGHRS and YFSETQ. CDR3 protein: CASSLETSGRAGQFF. CDR3 coding DNA: TGCGCCAGCAGCTTGGAGACTAGCGGGAGGGCTGGGCAGTTCTTC.

The table lists this clone with a count of one. Written as DNA, the CDR3 is TGTGCCAGCAGCTTAGTTTCAGGGAACACTGAAGCTTTCTTT. Translation gives CASSLVSGNTEAFF. The chain couples TRBV11-2 to TRBJ1-1, with D hard to call. CDR3 size: 14 residues. Germline-derived CDR1 and CDR2 are SGHAT and FQNNGV. V was cut by 1 base and J by 1 base, with 7 bases left in between.